This T cell receptor beta chain was recovered during a study of blood T cell repertoires in COVID-19. The overall study: Acute and convalescent COVID-19 specimens originated in the United States, Italy and Spain.

TCRdb's copy holds only in-frame clones and misses some; the assay was immunoSEQ multiplex PCR. The repertoire consists of under 350,000 clones, with approximately 86% occurring once and the leading ten covering 4% to 5%. There are 14 residues in the CDR3. Germline CDR1 and CDR2: SGHVS and FNYEAQ. The V gene lost 0 bases and the J gene lost 3 bases, with 7 bases spanning the gap. Cohort assignment relied on participant-reported clinical history. The rearrangement uses TRBV7-6 and TRBJ2-3; no clear D. This receptor was taken from a woman in her forties with acute COVID-19. The sample comprised PBMCs or T cells enriched from blood (not recorded which). The DNA of the CDR3 is TGTGCCAGCAGCTTAGCACTGACTACAGATACGCAGTATTTT. Residues: CASSLALTTDTQYF.